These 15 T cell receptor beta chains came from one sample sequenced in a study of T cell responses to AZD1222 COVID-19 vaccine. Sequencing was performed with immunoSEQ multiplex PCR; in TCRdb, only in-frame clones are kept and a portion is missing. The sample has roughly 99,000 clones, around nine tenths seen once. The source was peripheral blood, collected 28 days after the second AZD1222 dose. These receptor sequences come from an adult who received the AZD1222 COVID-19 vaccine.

CDR3 loop: CASSLRDSVNEQFF. The CDR3 DNA is TGTGCCAGCAGCTTGAGGGACAGTGTCAATGAGCAGTTCTTC. The chain combines TRBV5-4 with TRBJ2-1, with TRBD1 identical over 7 bases. V dropped 1 base and J dropped 6; count of bases not matched to a gene: 4. Germline V gene sequence: CDR1 SGHNT, CDR2 YYREEE (reference sequence). The CDR3 is 14 amino acids. The whole variable domain, filled in from reference TRBV5-4 and TRBJ2-1, reads ETGVTQSPTHLIKTRGQQVTLRCSSQSGHNTVSWYQQALGQGPQFIFQYYREEENGRGNFPPRFSGLQFPNYSSELNVNALELDDSALYLCASSLRDSVNEQFFGPGTRLTVL.

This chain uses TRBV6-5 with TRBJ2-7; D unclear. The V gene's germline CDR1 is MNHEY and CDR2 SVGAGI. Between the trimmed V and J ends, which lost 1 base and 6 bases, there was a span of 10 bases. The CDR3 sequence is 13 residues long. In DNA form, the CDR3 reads TGTGCCAGCAGTTACTACGGCAACTCCGAGCAGTACTTC. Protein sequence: CASSYYGNSEQYF.

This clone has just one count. The DNA for the CDR3 is TGTGCCAGCAGCTTCGGTGCAGGGAGGAGAGAGACCCAGTACTTC. This translates into CASSFGAGRRETQYF. This chain links TRBV14 with TRBJ2-5, with a weak D call TRBD2 (6 bases). CDR1 SGHDN and CDR2 FVKESK come from the germline V gene. Trimming stripped 5 bases from V and 4 bases from J, with 17 bases between. The CDR3 contains 15 residues.

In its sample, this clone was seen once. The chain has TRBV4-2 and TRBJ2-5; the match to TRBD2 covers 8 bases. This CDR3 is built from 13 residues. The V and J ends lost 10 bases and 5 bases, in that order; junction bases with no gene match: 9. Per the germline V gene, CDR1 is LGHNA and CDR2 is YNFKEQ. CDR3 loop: CATSSREGETQYF. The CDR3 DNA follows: TGTGCCACCTCAAGCCGGGAGGGGGAGACCCAGTACTTC.

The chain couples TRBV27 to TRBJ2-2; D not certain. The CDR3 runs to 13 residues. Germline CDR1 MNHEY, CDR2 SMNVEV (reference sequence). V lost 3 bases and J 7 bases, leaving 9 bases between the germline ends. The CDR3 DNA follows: TGTGCCAGCAGTTTCGATCCAGACGGGGAGCTGTTTTTT. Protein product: CASSFDPDGELFF.

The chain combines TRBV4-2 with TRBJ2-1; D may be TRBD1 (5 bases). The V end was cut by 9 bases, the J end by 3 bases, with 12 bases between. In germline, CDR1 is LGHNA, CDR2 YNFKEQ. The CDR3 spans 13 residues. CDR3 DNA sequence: TGTGCCAGTGGGGCCGGACGCTACAATGAGCAGTTCTTC. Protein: CASGAGRYNEQFF.

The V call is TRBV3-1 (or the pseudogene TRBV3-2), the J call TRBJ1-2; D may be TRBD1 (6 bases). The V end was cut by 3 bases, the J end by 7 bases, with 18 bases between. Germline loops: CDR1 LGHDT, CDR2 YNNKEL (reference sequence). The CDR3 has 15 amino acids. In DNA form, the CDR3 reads TGTGCCAGCAGCCACCGACAGGAAGGGATAGGTGGCTACACCTTC. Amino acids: CASSHRQEGIGGYTF.

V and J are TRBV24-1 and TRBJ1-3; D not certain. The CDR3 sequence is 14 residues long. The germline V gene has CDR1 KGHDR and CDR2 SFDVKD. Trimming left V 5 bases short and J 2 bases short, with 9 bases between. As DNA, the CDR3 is TGTGCCACCAGTGGTCGGGAAGCTGGAAACACCATATATTTT. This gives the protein CATSGREAGNTIYF.

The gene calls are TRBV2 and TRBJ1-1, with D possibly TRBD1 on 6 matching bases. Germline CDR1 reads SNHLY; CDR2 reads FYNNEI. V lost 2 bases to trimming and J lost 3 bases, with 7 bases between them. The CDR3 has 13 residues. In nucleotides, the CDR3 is TGTGCCAGCAGTGAAAGGGGGGACACTGAAGCTTTCTTT. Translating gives CASSERGDTEAFF.

CDR3 amino acids: CASSLDRAIYNEQFF. The DNA of the CDR3 is TGTGCCAGCAGCCTCGACAGGGCTATTTACAATGAGCAGTTCTTC. This chain uses TRBV6-5 with TRBJ2-1; TRBD1 matches at 7 bases. This CDR3 is built from 15 residues. V was clipped by 6 bases and J by 4 bases; unmatched bases: 9. The germline V gene has CDR1 MNHEY and CDR2 SVGAGI.

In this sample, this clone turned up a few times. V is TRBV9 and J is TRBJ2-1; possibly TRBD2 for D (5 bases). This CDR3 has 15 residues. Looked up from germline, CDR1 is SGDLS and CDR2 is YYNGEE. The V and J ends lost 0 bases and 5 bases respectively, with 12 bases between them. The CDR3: CASSVAGEIDNEQFF. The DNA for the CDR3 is TGTGCCAGCAGCGTAGCCGGGGAGATTGACAATGAGCAGTTCTTC.

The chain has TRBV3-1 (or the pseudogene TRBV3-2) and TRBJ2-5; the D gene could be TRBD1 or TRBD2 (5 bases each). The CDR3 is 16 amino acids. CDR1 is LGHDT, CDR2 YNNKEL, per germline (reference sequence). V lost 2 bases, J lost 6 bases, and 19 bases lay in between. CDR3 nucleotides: TGTGCCAGCAGCCAACCCGGGACCTCGGTTACAAAGACCCAGTACTTC. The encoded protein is CASSQPGTSVTKTQYF.

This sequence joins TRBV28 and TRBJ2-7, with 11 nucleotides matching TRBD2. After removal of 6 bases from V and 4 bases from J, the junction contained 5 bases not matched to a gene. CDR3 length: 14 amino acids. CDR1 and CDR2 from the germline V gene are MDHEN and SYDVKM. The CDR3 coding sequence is TGTGCCAGCAGCCAGACTAGCGGGGTTTACGAGCAGTACTTC. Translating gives CASSQTSGVYEQYF.

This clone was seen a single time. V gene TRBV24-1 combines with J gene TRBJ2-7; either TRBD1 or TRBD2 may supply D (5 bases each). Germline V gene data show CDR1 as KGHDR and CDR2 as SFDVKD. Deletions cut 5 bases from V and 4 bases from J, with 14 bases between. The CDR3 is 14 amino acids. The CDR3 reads CATSAGDGPYEQYF. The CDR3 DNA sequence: TGTGCCACCAGTGCCGGGGACGGACCGTACGAGCAGTACTTC.

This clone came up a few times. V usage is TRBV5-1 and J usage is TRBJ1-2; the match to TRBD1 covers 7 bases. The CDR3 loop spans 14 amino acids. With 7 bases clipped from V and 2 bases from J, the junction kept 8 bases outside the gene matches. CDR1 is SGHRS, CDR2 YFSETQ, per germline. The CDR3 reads CASRPEGQNYGYTF. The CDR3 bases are TGCGCCAGCCGCCCCGAGGGACAGAACTATGGCTACACCTTC.